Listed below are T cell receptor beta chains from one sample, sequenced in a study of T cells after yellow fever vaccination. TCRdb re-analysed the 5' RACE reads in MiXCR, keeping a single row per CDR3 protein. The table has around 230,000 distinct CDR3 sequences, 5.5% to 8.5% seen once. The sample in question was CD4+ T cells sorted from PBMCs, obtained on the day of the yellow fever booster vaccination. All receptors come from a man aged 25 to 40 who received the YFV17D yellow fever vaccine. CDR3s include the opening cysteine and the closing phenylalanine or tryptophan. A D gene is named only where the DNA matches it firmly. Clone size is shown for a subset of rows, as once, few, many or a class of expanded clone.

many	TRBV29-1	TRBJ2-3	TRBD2	CSVSGTSGGTDTQYF	TGCAGCGTTTCGGGGACTAGCGGGGGCACAGATACGCAGTATTTT
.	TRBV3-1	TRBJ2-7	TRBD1	CASSPTGKGAHEQYF	TGTGCCAGCAGCCCCACTGGAAAGGGGGCGCACGAGCAGTACTTC
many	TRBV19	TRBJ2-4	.	CASSIDPQGIAKNIQYF	TGTGCCAGTAGTATAGATCCCCAGGGAATAGCCAAAAACATTCAGTACTTC
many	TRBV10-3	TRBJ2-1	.	CAISDWVGLNEQFF	TGTGCCATCAGTGATTGGGTAGGACTCAATGAGCAGTTCTTC
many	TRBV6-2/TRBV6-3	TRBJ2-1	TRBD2	CASKPKALAGRNEQFF	TGTGCCAGCAAACCCAAGGCACTAGCGGGAAGGAATGAGCAGTTCTTC
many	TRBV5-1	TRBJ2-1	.	CASRGDKKSSYNEQFF	TGCGCCAGCAGGGGAGACAAAAAATCCTCCTACAATGAGCAGTTCTTC
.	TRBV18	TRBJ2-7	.	CASSPRSRDPFYEQYF	TGTGCCAGCTCACCAAGGAGCCGGGACCCCTTCTACGAGCAGTACTTC
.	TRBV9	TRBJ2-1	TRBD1	CASSGTRQGYNEQFF	TGTGCCAGCAGCGGCACCCGACAGGGCTACAATGAGCAGTTCTTC
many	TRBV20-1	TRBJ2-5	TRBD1	CSAMGTAVQETQYF	TGCAGTGCCATGGGGACAGCCGTCCAAGAGACCCAGTACTTC
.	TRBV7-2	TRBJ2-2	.	CASSLRISNTGELFF	TGTGCCAGCAGCTTAAGGATATCGAACACCGGGGAGCTGTTTTTT
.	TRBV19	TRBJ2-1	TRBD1	CASKDSRTGNSGEQFF	TGTGCCAGTAAAGACAGCCGGACAGGAAATTCGGGTGAGCAGTTCTTC
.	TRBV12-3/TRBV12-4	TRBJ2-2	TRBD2	CASSRTSGSAGELFF	TGTGCCAGCAGCCGGACTAGCGGGAGCGCCGGGGAGCTGTTTTTT
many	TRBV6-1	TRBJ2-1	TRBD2	CASSERAGTIGEQFF	TGTGCCAGCAGTGAAAGGGCCGGGACTATCGGTGAGCAGTTCTTC
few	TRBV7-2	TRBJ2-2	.	CASSFGGKSTGELFF	TGTGCCAGCAGCTTTGGGGGGAAGAGTACCGGGGAGCTGTTTTTT
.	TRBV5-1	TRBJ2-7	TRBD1	CASRLLTGTYEQYF	TGCGCCAGCAGACTCCTGACAGGGACCTACGAGCAGTACTTC
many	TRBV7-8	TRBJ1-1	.	CASSLRQGSLTEAFF	TGTGCCAGCAGCTTACGGCAGGGGAGTTTGACTGAAGCTTTCTTT
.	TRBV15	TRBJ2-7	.	CATSRGVVGYEQYF	TGTGCCACCAGCAGAGGGGTTGTTGGCTACGAGCAGTACTTC
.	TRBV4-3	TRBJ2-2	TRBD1	CASSRDRGVAGELFF	TGCGCCAGCAGCCGGGACAGGGGAGTTGCCGGGGAGCTGTTTTTT
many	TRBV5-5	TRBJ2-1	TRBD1	CASSLVQGASYNEQFF	TGTGCCAGCAGCTTGGTCCAGGGGGCATCCTACAATGAGCAGTTCTTC
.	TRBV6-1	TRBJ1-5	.	CASSEQAVSNQPQHF	TGTGCCAGCAGTGAACAGGCCGTTAGCAATCAGCCCCAGCATTTT
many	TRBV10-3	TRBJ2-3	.	CAISDSSTDTQYF	TGTGCCATCAGTGATTCCAGCACAGATACGCAGTATTTT
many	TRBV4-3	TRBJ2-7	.	CASSQDLREIPYEQYF	TGCGCCAGCAGCCAAGATCTTCGGGAGATCCCTTACGAGCAGTACTTC
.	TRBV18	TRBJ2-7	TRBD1	CASSPDRDSSYEQYF	TGTGCCAGCTCACCAGACAGGGATTCATCCTACGAGCAGTACTTC
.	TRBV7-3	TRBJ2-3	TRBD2	CASSLTRPGGPTDTQYF	TGTGCCAGCAGCTTAACGAGGCCGGGAGGGCCGACGGATACGCAGTATTTT
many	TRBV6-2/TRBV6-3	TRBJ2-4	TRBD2	CASSPGATGTTKNIQYF	TGTGCCAGCAGCCCCGGGGCCACCGGGACTACTAAAAACATTCAGTACTTC
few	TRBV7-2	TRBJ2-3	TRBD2	CASSLKSGRLADTQYF	TGTGCCAGCAGCTTGAAAAGCGGGAGGTTGGCAGATACGCAGTATTTT
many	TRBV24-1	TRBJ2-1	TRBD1	CATRQTGEEGEQFF	TGTGCCACCAGGCAGACAGGGGAAGAGGGCGAGCAGTTCTTC
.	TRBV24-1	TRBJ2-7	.	CATRRPRDSCYEQYF	TGTGCCACTCGCCGCCCCCGGGACTCTTGCTACGAGCAGTACTTC
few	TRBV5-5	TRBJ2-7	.	CASSLLAHEQYF	TGTGCCAGCAGCCTTCTAGCCCACGAGCAGTACTTC
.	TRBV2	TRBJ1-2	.	CASSGWGTYGYTF	TGTGCCAGCTCGGGTTGGGGGACTTATGGCTACACCTTC
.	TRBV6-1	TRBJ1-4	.	CASSEAGEEKLFF	TGTGCCAGCAGTGAAGCAGGGGAGGAAAAACTGTTTTTT
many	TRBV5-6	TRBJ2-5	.	CASSLWPGAGETQYF	TGTGCCAGCAGCTTGTGGCCGGGGGCTGGGGAGACCCAGTACTTC
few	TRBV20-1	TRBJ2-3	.	CKPGASDTQYF	TGCAAGCCGGGGGCCTCCGATACGCAGTATTTT
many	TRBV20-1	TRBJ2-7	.	CSARNVGEQYF	TGCAGTGCTAGGAACGTAGGCGAGCAGTACTTC
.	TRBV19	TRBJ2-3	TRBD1	CASSEGQAPDTQYF	TGTGCCAGTAGTGAGGGACAGGCCCCAGATACGCAGTATTTT
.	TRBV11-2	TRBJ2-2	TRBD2	CASSLVGAGGVNTGELFF	TGTGCCAGCAGCTTAGTGGGGGCGGGAGGCGTAAACACCGGGGAGCTGTTTTTT
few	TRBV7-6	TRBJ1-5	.	CASSWTSSQPQHF	TGTGCCAGCTCGTGGACTTCGTCTCAGCCCCAGCATTTT
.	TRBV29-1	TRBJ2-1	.	CSVGQDPYNEQFF	TGCAGCGTTGGGCAGGATCCCTACAATGAGCAGTTCTTC
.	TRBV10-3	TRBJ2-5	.	CAISSGPQPQYF	TGTGCCATCAGTTCGGGACCCCAGCCCCAGTACTTC
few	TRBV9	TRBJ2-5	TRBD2	CASSPLGLEETQYF	TGTGCCAGCAGCCCCTTGGGACTAGAAGAGACCCAGTACTTC
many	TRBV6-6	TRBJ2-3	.	CASSPQDTQYF	TGTGCCAGCAGCCCCCAAGATACGCAGTATTTT
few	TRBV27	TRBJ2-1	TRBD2	CATTPSGSNEQFF	TGTGCCACCACCCCTAGCGGGAGCAATGAGCAGTTCTTC
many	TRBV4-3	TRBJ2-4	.	CASSKQRSDIQYF	TGCGCCAGCAGCAAACAGCGGTCGGACATTCAGTACTTC
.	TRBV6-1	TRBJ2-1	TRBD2	CASTRASGYNEQFF	TGTGCCAGCACCCGGGCTAGCGGTTACAATGAGCAGTTCTTC
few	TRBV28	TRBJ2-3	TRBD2	CASSLKWLAGDKRDTQYF	TGTGCCAGCAGTTTAAAGTGGCTAGCGGGAGATAAGCGAGATACGCAGTATTTT
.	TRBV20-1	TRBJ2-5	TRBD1	CSAVNVRGLETQYF	TGCAGTGCTGTTAACGTCAGGGGGCTGGAGACCCAGTACTTC
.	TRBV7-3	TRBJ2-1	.	CASSPQQVTYNEQFF	TGTGCCAGCAGCCCCCAGCAGGTAACCTACAATGAGCAGTTCTTC
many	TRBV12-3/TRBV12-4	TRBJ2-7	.	CASSQPGTASYEQYF	TGTGCCAGCAGCCAACCGGGGACGGCCTCCTACGAGCAGTACTTC
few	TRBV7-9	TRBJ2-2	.	CASSFIGAANTGELFF	TGTGCCAGCAGCTTTATAGGGGCCGCGAACACCGGGGAGCTGTTTTTT
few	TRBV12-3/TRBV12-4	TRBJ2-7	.	CASSLSPVGEQYF	TGTGCCAGCAGTTTATCGCCCGTCGGTGAGCAGTACTTC
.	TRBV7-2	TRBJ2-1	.	CASSSTSLMAQFF	TGTGCCAGCAGCTCGACCTCGCTAATGGCGCAGTTCTTC
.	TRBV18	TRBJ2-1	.	CASSPPGQLNNEQFF	TGTGCCAGCTCACCACCTGGACAGCTAAACAATGAGCAGTTCTTC
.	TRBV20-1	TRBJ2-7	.	CSAPTYEQYF	TGCAGTGCACCCACCTACGAGCAGTACTTC
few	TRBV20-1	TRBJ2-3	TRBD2	CSARDIAGGPADTQYF	TGCAGTGCTAGAGATATTGCGGGAGGGCCCGCAGATACGCAGTATTTT
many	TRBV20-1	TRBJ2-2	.	CSARGGAGTWNTGELFF	TGCAGTGCTAGGGGCGGGGCCGGTACGTGGAACACCGGGGAGCTGTTTTTT
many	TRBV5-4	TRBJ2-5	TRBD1	CASSFRDRSSETQYF	TGTGCCAGCAGCTTTAGGGACAGGTCATCGGAGACCCAGTACTTC
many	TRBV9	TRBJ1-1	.	CASTKTGVPLGAFF	TGTGCCAGCACCAAGACTGGGGTCCCACTGGGAGCTTTCTTT